A single sample gave rise to the 18 T cell receptor beta chains below, sequenced in a study of T-cell reconstitution after alpha-beta-depleted transplantation in children. Preparation of the TCRbeta library was carried out with unique molecular identifiers. TCRdb re-called the PCR reads with MiXCR, one entry per CDR3 protein. This table holds a few hundred thousand distinct CDR3 sequences, roughly a tenth found once. Specimen: PBMCs from the stem cell graft donor, collected from the stem cell graft. The receptors were gathered from a human donor who donated a stem cell graft to a child with SCID.

This clonotype was seen a handful of times. The chain joins TRBV5-1 to TRBJ1-5; 10 bases agree with TRBD1. This CDR3 has 15 amino acids. J gave up 4 bases and V 3 bases, and 4 bases lay outside the gene matches. The germline V gene encodes CDR1 SGHRS and CDR2 YFSETQ. Written as DNA, the CDR3 is TGCGCCAGCAGCTCCGGGACAGGGGCGAATCAGCCCCAGCATTTT. Encoded protein: CASSSGTGANQPQHF.

This clonotype was counted many times. V and J are TRBV15 and TRBJ1-2; 9 nucleotides align to TRBD1. The V and J ends lost 4 bases and 4 bases, in that order; junction bases with no gene match: 4. CDR1 is LNHNV, CDR2 YYDKDF, per germline (reference sequence). CDR3 size: 14 residues. The CDR3, as DNA: TGTGCCACCAGCACAGGACAGGGGACCTATGGCTACACCTTC. Its translation: CATSTGQGTYGYTF.

This clonotype has a count of ten or more. The V and J genes are TRBV4-1 and TRBJ1-2, with D unclear. Germline loops: CDR1 MGHRA, CDR2 YSYEKL. V dropped 5 bases and J dropped 1 base, with 8 bases sitting between them. The CDR3 loop spans 13 amino acids. Written as DNA, the CDR3 is TGCGCCAGCAGCGCCCGGATTAACTATGGCTACACCTTC. This encodes CASSARINYGYTF.

This clonotype was observed a few times. The chain employs TRBV24-1 and TRBJ2-3; D gene uncertain. This CDR3 region has 15 residues. The V end was cut by 3 bases, the J end by 6 bases, with 15 bases between. Germline CDR1 is KGHDR and CDR2 is SFDVKD. DNA of the CDR3: TGTGCCACCAGTGATCTCCGGACCGAGCTGGATACGCAGTATTTT. It translates to CATSDLRTELDTQYF.

This clonotype was recorded at least ten times. The chain recombines TRBV5-1 with TRBJ2-7; 9 bases map to TRBD1. The CDR3 consists of 15 residues. From germline, CDR1 is SGHRS and CDR2 YFSETQ. V lost 0 bases, J lost 7 bases, and 8 bases stayed unmatched. CDR3 DNA sequence: TGCGCCAGCAGCTTGGGGGGACAGGGAGCCTTAGAGCAGTACTTC. Protein sequence: CASSLGGQGALEQYF.

This clonotype was recorded many times. The chain recombines TRBV5-1 with TRBJ1-1; 7 bases map to TRBD1. CDR1 is SGHRS, CDR2 YFSETQ, per germline. Trimming at V came to 3 bases and at J to 4 bases, leaving 12 bases not matched to a gene. CDR3 length: 16 amino acids. CDR3 in DNA: TGCGCCAGCAGCTCCGTGGCACAGGGGAAGTCCACTGAAGCTTTCTTT. Translated: CASSSVAQGKSTEAFF.

This clonotype was counted many times. The chain combines TRBV7-9 with TRBJ1-3; 8 positions agree with TRBD1. With V trimmed by 8 bases and J by 2 bases, 5 bases remained unmatched. This CDR3 has 14 amino acids. Germline V lookup: CDR1 SEHNR, CDR2 FQNEAQ (reference sequence). CDR3 sequence (DNA): TGTGCCAGCGGACAGGGTGGCACTGGAAACACCATATATTTT. It yields the protein CASGQGGTGNTIYF.

As concerns this clonotype: This clone may be a read error of a much larger clone one base away. The chain combines TRBV5-1 with TRBJ2-1; unclear D gene. CDR1 is SGHRS and CDR2 is YFSETQ in the germline V gene. The CDR3 spans 16 residues. V shed 7 bases and J shed 0 bases, with 17 bases lying between them. The CDR3: CASGWNRAVSYNEQFF. The DNA for the CDR3 is TGCGCCAGCGGCTGGAACCGGGCCGTCTCCTACAATGAGCAGTTCTTC.

Ten or more counts support this clonotype. The genes are TRBV9 and TRBJ2-2; unclear D gene. The V end lost 4 bases, the J end lost 7 bases, and 14 bases lay between the germline ends. This CDR3 has 14 residues. Germline loops: CDR1 SGDLS, CDR2 YYNGEE. CDR3 in DNA: TGTGCCAGCAGCTTACTTGGCTGGAGCGGGGAGCTGTTTTTT. It encodes CASSLLGWSGELFF.

This clonotype came up many times. The V gene is TRBV5-5, the J gene TRBJ1-1, with D possibly matching TRBD1 (5 bases). V was cut by 3 bases and J by 0 bases, with 12 bases left in between. The CDR3 has 15 residues. The germline CDR1 and CDR2 sequences are SGHKS and YYEKEE (reference sequence). As DNA, the CDR3 is TGTGCCAGCAGCTCACCGGGACGGATGAACACTGAAGCTTTCTTT. This gives the protein CASSSPGRMNTEAFF.

This clonotype showed up just a few times. This rearrangement joins TRBV2 to TRBJ2-1; D may match TRBD1 or TRBD2 (5 bases each). The CDR3 is 15 amino acids. Germline V CDR1 and CDR2: SNHLY, FYNNEI. The V and J ends lost 8 bases and 9 bases respectively, with 23 bases between them. CDR3 loop: CASGGGTGYGVEQFF. The CDR3 coding sequence is TGTGCCAGCGGGGGTGGGACGGGGTATGGTGTTGAGCAGTTCTTC. Looking up the rest from reference TRBV2 and TRBJ2-1 gives the full variable domain: EPEVTQTPSHQVTQMGQEVILRCVPISNHLYFYWYRQILGQKVEFLVSFYNNEISEKSEIFDDQFSVERPDGSNFTLKIRSTKLEDSAMYFCASGGGTGYGVEQFFGPGTRLTVL.

The table lists this clonotype with many counts. The rearrangement uses TRBV7-9 and TRBJ2-5, with 8 bases matching TRBD1. Trimming at V came to 2 bases and at J to 5 bases, leaving 4 bases not matched to a gene. Germline V gene lookup returns CDR1 SEHNR and CDR2 FQNEAQ (reference sequence). CDR3 size: 14 residues. This CDR3 is CASSLTGGMETQYF. DNA for the CDR3: TGTGCCAGCAGCTTAACAGGGGGGATGGAGACCCAGTACTTC.

This clonotype was seen ten or more times. The J gene is TRBJ1-1, the V gene TRBV20-1, with D possibly TRBD1 on 5 matching bases. The CDR3 loop spans 12 amino acids. Per the germline V gene, CDR1 is DFQATT and CDR2 is SNEGSKA (reference sequence). The CDR3 sequence: CSRIRVGTSAFF. The CDR3 DNA is TGCAGCCGTATCAGGGTCGGGACCTCAGCTTTCTTT.

This clonotype was recorded many times. The chain carries TRBV5-6 and TRBJ2-5; D uncertain. The germline gives CDR1 SGHDT, CDR2 YYEEEE. V dropped 4 bases and J dropped 3 bases, with 10 bases sitting between them. The CDR3 has 13 amino acids. DNA of the CDR3: TGTGCCAGCAGCCGGGTAGCAAAAGAGACCCAGTACTTC. Its protein product is CASSRVAKETQYF.

This clonotype has at least ten counts. The chain combines TRBV5-1 with TRBJ1-4; D gene uncertain. V was trimmed by 0 bases and J by 4 bases, leaving 7 bases between them. Looked up from germline, CDR1 is SGHRS and CDR2 is YFSETQ. The CDR3 is 14 amino acids. The CDR3 DNA reads as TGCGCCAGCAGCTTGGGAGGGTTTAATGAAAAACTGTTTTTT. This translates into CASSLGGFNEKLFF.

This clonotype was found many times. The V call is TRBV27, the J call TRBJ2-7, with 9 bases matching TRBD1. CDR3 length: 15 residues. V dropped 4 bases and J dropped 4; count of bases not matched to a gene: 8. Germline V lookup: CDR1 MNHEY, CDR2 SMNVEV (reference sequence). CDR3 protein: CASSYSGTGLYEQYF. The CDR3 coding sequence is TGTGCCAGCAGTTACTCCGGGACAGGGTTGTACGAGCAGTACTTC.

This clonotype came up many times. This chain connects TRBV5-1 to TRBJ1-1, with no clear D. Trimming pared 2 bases from V and 5 bases from J, leaving 16 bases between. From germline, CDR1 is SGHRS and CDR2 YFSETQ. This CDR3 has 15 residues. The CDR3 nucleotides read TGCGCCAGCAGCTTTGCCGCAACGGGGTATACTGAAGCTTTCTTT. Translation: CASSFAATGYTEAFF.

This clonotype was observed many times. The chain has TRBV5-1 and TRBJ1-1; D is perhaps TRBD1 (5 bases). Germline CDR1 and CDR2: SGHRS and YFSETQ. The CDR3 runs to 15 residues. Trimming left V 4 bases short and J 0 bases short, with 13 bases between. The DNA of the CDR3 is TGCGCCAGCAGCCGCCACGGGGGGGTGAACACTGAAGCTTTCTTT. As protein: CASSRHGGVNTEAFF.